The rows below give T cell receptor beta chains drawn from one sample of a study of T cell changes during pregnancy in multiple sclerosis. Repertoires were generated with immunoSEQ multiplex PCR, while TCRdb's copy carries only in-frame clones and drops some. The sample includes about 70,000 clones, 90% to 95% of them seen just once. Sequencing used peripheral blood, obtained in the third trimester of pregnancy. These receptors were obtained from a female donor with multiple sclerosis, enrolled in a pregnancy study. Each CDR3 is given with its conserved first and last residue. The D gene is left open where the match is weak. Clone size is shown for a subset of rows, as once, few, many or a class of expanded clone.

clone size,V gene,J gene,D gene,CDR3 protein,CDR3 DNA
-,TRBV7-2,TRBJ2-5,-,CASSLVAGTRVGTQYF,TGTGCCAGCAGCTTAGTTGCCGGTACTAGAGTAGGGACCCAGTACTTC
-,TRBV6-5,TRBJ2-7,TRBD2,CASSSTSGELYEQYF,TGTGCCAGCAGTAGTACTAGCGGGGAGCTCTACGAGCAGTACTTC
-,TRBV4-3,TRBJ2-1,-,CASSQDGAGYYNEQFF,TGCGCCAGCAGCCAAGATGGGGCAGGGTACTACAATGAGCAGTTCTTC
-,TRBV5-1,TRBJ2-3,TRBD2,CASSRGVAEDTQYF,TGCGCCAGCAGCCGGGGGGTTGCCGAAGATACGCAGTATTTT
-,TRBV27,TRBJ1-6,TRBD1,CASSDRGLGNSPLHF,TGTGCCAGCAGCGACAGGGGGTTAGGGAATTCACCCCTCCACTTT
-,TRBV5-1,TRBJ2-6,-,CASSLDGSGANVLTF,TGCGCCAGCAGCCTCGACGGGTCTGGGGCCAACGTCCTGACTTTC
-,TRBV7-9,TRBJ1-2,-,CASSLVFDVRRVVNGYTF,TGTGCCAGCAGCTTAGTGTTCGACGTTAGGCGGGTGGTCAATGGCTACACCTTC
once,TRBV11-3,TRBJ2-3,TRBD2,CASSHNLGVAGGPDTQYF,TGTGCCAGCAGCCACAATCTAGGGGTAGCGGGGGGTCCGGATACGCAGTATTTT
-,TRBV9,TRBJ1-5,TRBD1,CASSLDGTGGTPQHF,TGTGCCAGCAGCCTAGACGGGACAGGGGGGACGCCCCAGCATTTT
-,TRBV6-1,TRBJ1-1,TRBD1,CASSWTGAHTEAFF,TGTGCCAGCAGTTGGACAGGGGCCCACACTGAAGCTTTCTTT
-,TRBV12-5,TRBJ2-5,-,CASGTEGTQYF,TGTGCTAGTGGGACCGAGGGGACCCAGTACTTC
few,TRBV7-2,TRBJ1-2,TRBD1,CASRNTGGPYGYTF,TGTGCCAGCAGGAATACAGGGGGTCCGTATGGCTACACCTTC
-,TRBV5-4,TRBJ2-5,-,CASSSTSTAETQYF,TGTGCCAGCAGTTCAACTAGCACGGCCGAGACCCAGTACTTC
-,TRBV27,TRBJ2-7,TRBD1,CASRRTGITYEQYF,TGTGCCAGCAGACGGACAGGGATAACCTACGAGCAGTACTTC
-,TRBV30,TRBJ2-3,-,CAWTSTDTQYF,TGTGCCTGGACTTCCACAGATACGCAGTATTTT
-,TRBV5-1,TRBJ2-7,-,CASSPEGDQQYF,TGCGCCAGCAGCCCCGAGGGCGATCAACAGTACTTC
-,TRBV14,TRBJ1-2,TRBD1,CASSQETGNYGYTF,TGTGCCAGCAGCCAAGAGACAGGGAACTATGGCTACACCTTC
-,TRBV2,TRBJ2-7,-,CASSDGSSHEQYF,TGTGCCAGCAGTGACGGATCTAGCCACGAGCAGTACTTC
-,TRBV9,TRBJ2-5,-,CASSVGGKQETQYF,TGTGCCAGCAGCGTAGGGGGCAAACAAGAGACCCAGTACTTC
-,TRBV18,TRBJ1-3,TRBD1,CASSDRVDGGNTIYF,TGTGCCAGCTCAGACAGGGTAGATGGGGGAAACACCATATATTTT
-,TRBV7-2,TRBJ1-5,TRBD1,CASSPPGTGGNQPQHF,TGTGCCAGCAGCCCCCCCGGGACAGGAGGCAATCAGCCCCAGCATTTT
-,TRBV7-9,TRBJ2-2,-,CASSFNPPRNTGELFF,TGTGCCAGCAGCTTTAATCCCCCGCGGAACACCGGGGAGCTGTTTTTT
-,TRBV27,TRBJ1-5,-,CASSLYLGRNQPQHF,TGTGCCAGCAGTTTATATTTAGGGAGGAATCAGCCCCAGCATTTT
-,TRBV7-2,TRBJ1-5,-,CASSLGGERPQHF,TGTGCCAGCAGCTTAGGGGGAGAACGGCCCCAGCATTTT
-,TRBV30,TRBJ2-7,-,CAWSPGVSAYEQYF,TGTGCCTGGAGTCCGGGAGTGTCGGCGTACGAGCAGTACTTC
-,TRBV7-8,TRBJ2-7,TRBD1,CASSLLARQGQYYEQYF,TGTGCCAGCAGCTTACTGGCTCGACAGGGTCAGTACTACGAGCAGTACTTC
-,TRBV6-1,TRBJ1-2,-,CATRRVVGNYGYTF,TGTGCCACCCGTCGGGTGGTAGGTAACTATGGCTACACCTTC
-,TRBV5-1,TRBJ2-1,TRBD2,CASSFSTSGDVNEQFF,TGCGCCAGCAGCTTTTCTACTAGCGGGGATGTGAATGAGCAGTTCTTC
-,TRBV5-6,TRBJ2-3,-,CASSAGLYTDTQYF,TGTGCCAGCAGCGCGGGCCTGTACACAGATACGCAGTATTTT
-,TRBV11-2,TRBJ2-1,TRBD1,CASSEQGLSSYNEQFF,TGTGCCAGCAGCGAACAGGGGCTTAGCTCCTACAATGAGCAGTTCTTC
-,TRBV7-2,TRBJ1-1,-,CASSYTGTLNTEAFF,TGTGCCAGCAGCTACACCGGGACACTGAACACTGAAGCTTTCTTT
-,TRBV2,TRBJ1-5,TRBD1,CASSVGTGNQPQHF,TGTGCCAGCAGTGTAGGGACAGGGAATCAGCCCCAGCATTTT
-,TRBV21-1,TRBJ2-7,-,CASSHTNYEQYF,TGTGCCAGCAGCCATACAAACTACGAGCAGTACTTC
-,TRBV5-6,TRBJ1-3,-,CASSLGAGPGNTIYF,TGTGCCAGCAGCCTGGGGGCAGGGCCTGGAAACACCATATATTTT
-,TRBV6-1,TRBJ1-1,-,CASSAPSGAPGTEAFF,TGTGCCAGCAGTGCTCCTTCGGGAGCCCCAGGCACTGAAGCTTTCTTT
-,TRBV27,TRBJ1-2,-,CASSLGRESGYTF,TGTGCCAGCAGCTTAGGGAGGGAATCAGGCTACACCTTC
-,TRBV11-3,TRBJ2-5,TRBD2,CASSLASGGGETQYF,TGTGCCAGCAGCTTAGCGAGCGGGGGGGGCGAGACCCAGTACTTC
once,TRBV9,TRBJ1-2,-,CASSVTAGPNYGYTF,TGTGCCAGCAGCGTAACAGCGGGACCTAACTATGGCTACACCTTC
-,TRBV9,TRBJ1-6,TRBD1,CASSVTGQGADSPLHF,TGTGCCAGCAGCGTGACCGGACAGGGGGCAGATTCACCCCTCCACTTT
-,TRBV7-8,TRBJ1-2,TRBD1,CASSLVQGVYGYTF,TGTGCCAGCAGCTTAGTACAGGGGGTGTATGGCTACACCTTC